This T cell receptor beta chain was recovered during a study of shared clonotypes between healthy human individuals. Investigators spread the genomic DNA of each subset evenly over several immunoSEQ plates. Repertoires were generated with immunoSEQ multiplex PCR, while TCRdb's copy carries only in-frame clones and drops some. The table has 730,000 or so clones, more than 70% seen once. Comment on this clone: The identical CDR3 is also encoded by other nucleotide sequences in the sample.

This CDR3 is 14 amino acids long. The V end lost 0 bases, the J end lost 0 bases, and 4 bases lay between the germline ends. CDR1 and CDR2 from the germline V gene are SGHRS and YFSETQ. The TCR originated in a woman in her twenties or thirties in good health. The sequenced material came from memory CD4+ T cells sorted from blood. Documented subset: CD45RA-negative fraction. The J gene is TRBJ2-1, the V gene TRBV5-1; no clear D. The chain's CDR3 is CASSLGSSYNEQFF. In nucleotides, the CDR3 is TGCGCCAGCAGCTTGGGTAGCTCCTACAATGAGCAGTTCTTC.